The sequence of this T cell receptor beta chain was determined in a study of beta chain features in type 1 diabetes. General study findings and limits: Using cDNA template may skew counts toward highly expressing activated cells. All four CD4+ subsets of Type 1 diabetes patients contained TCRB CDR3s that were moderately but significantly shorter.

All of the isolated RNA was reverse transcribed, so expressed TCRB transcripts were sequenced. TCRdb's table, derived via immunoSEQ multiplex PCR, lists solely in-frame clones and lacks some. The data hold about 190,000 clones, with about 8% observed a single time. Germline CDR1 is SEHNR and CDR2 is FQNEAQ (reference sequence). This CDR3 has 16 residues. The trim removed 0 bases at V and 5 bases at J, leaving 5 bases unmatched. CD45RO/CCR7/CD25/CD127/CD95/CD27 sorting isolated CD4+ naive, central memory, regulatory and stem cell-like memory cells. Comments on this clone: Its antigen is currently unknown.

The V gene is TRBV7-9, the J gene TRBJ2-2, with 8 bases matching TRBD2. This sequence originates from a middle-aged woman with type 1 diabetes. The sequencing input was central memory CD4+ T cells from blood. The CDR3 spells CASSLASGGPTGELFF. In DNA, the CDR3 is TGTGCCAGCAGCTTAGCCTCGGGAGGGCCTACCGGGGAGCTGTTTTTT.